This T cell receptor (beta chain) was found in a study of blood T cell repertoires in COVID-19. Study at large: Collection of acute and convalescent COVID-19 samples took place in the United States, Italy and Spain. Nucleic acid was either cDNA or gDNA, and it came from T cells, B-cell-depleted T cells, or PBMCs.

After removal of 6 bases from V and 1 base from J, the junction contained 3 bases not matched to a gene. This CDR3 region has 15 residues. Germline CDR1 reads LNHDA; CDR2 reads SQIVND (reference sequence). Clones were read by immunoSEQ multiplex PCR, and TCRdb kept only the in-frame ones, dropping some. The table includes some 150,000 clones, roughly 88% detected once. This rearrangement joins TRBV19 to TRBJ1-5, with 10 bases identical to TRBD1. Sequencing was carried out using peripheral blood. This clonotype was sampled from a man in his fifties or sixties who had recovered from COVID-19. The CDR3 here is CASRPTGGSNQPQHF. The CDR3 region has the DNA TGTGCCAGTAGACCGACAGGGGGCAGCAATCAGCCCCAGCATTTT. The full variable domain, in which reference TRBV19 and TRBJ1-5 provide the parts outside the CDR3, is DGGITQSPKYLFRKEGQNVTLSCEQNLNHDAMYWYRQDPGQGLRLIYYSQIVNDFQKGDIAEGYSVSREKKESFPLTVTSAQKNPTAFYLCASRPTGGSNQPQHFGDGTRLSIL.